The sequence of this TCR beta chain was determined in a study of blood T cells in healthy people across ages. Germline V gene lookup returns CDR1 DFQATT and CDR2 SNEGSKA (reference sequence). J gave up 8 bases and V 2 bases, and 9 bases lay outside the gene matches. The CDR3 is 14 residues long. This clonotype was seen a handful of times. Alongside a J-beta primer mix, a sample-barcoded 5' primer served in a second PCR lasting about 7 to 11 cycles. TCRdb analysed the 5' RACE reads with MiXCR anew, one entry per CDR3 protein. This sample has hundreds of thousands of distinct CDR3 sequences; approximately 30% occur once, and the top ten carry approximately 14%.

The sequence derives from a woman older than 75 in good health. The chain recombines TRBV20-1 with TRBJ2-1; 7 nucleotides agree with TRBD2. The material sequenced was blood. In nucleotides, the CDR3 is TGCAGTGCTAGATTACCGGGGGGTATCTATGAGCAGTTCTTC. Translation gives CSARLPGGIYEQFF.